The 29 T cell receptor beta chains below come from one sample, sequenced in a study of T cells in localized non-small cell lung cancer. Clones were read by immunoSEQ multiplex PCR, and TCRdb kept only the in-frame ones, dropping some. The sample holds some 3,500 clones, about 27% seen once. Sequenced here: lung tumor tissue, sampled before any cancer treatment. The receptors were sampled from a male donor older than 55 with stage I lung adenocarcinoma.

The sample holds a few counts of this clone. DNA for the CDR3: TGCGCCAGCAGCTTGGGAGCAGGGGGCAATGAGCAGTTCTTC. Translated: CASSLGAGGNEQFF. The rearrangement links TRBV5-1 to TRBJ2-1, with TRBD1 identical over 7 bases. Germline CDR1 SGHRS, CDR2 YFSETQ. CDR3 size: 14 residues. After removal of 0 bases from V and 6 bases from J, the junction contained 3 bases not matched to a gene.

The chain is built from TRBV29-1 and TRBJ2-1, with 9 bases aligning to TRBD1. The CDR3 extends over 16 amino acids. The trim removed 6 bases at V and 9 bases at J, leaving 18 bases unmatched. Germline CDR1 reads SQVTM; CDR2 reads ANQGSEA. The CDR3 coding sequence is TGCAGCGTCGGGCCTCACAGGGGGCTGAGGGGAATTGAGCAGTTCTTC. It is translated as CSVGPHRGLRGIEQFF.

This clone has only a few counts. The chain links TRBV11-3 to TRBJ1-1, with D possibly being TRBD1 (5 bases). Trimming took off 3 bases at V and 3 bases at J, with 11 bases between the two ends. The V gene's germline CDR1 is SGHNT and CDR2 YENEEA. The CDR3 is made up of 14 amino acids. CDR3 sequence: CASSFQGRDTEAFF. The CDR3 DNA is TGTGCCAGCAGCTTTCAGGGACGCGACACTGAAGCTTTCTTT.

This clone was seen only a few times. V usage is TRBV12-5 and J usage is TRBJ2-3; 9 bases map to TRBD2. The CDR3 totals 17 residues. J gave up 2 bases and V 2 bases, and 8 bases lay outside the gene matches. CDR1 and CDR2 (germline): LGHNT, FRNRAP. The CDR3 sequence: CASGLTSGGFPTDTQYF. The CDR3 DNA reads TGTGCTAGTGGTTTGACCAGCGGGGGGTTTCCCACAGATACGCAGTATTTT.

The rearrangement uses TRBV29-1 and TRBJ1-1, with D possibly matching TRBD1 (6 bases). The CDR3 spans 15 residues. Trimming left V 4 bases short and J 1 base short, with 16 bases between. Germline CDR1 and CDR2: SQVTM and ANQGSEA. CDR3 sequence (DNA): TGCAGCGTTGTGAAGGGGGTGGCGGGGAACACTGAAGCTTTCTTT. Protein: CSVVKGVAGNTEAFF.

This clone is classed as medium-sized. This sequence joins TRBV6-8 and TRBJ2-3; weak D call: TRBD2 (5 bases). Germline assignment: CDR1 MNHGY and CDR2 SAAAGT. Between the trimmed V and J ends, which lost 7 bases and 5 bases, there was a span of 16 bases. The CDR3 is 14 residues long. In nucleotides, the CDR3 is TGTGCCAGCACCCCCCGGATAGGAGGAGATACGCAGTATTTT. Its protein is CASTPRIGGDTQYF.

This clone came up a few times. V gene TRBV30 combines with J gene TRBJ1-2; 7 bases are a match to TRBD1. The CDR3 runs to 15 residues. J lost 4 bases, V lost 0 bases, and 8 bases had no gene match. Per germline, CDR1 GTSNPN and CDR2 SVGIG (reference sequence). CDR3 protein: CAWSVEGASTYGYTF. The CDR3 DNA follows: TGTGCCTGGAGTGTTGAGGGGGCGTCGACCTATGGCTACACCTTC.

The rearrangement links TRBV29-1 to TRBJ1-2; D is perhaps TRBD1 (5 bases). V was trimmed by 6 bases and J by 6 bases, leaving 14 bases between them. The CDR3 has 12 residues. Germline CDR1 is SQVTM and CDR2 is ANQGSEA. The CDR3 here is CSVGGLGDGYTF. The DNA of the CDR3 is TGCAGCGTGGGGGGACTGGGCGATGGCTACACCTTC.

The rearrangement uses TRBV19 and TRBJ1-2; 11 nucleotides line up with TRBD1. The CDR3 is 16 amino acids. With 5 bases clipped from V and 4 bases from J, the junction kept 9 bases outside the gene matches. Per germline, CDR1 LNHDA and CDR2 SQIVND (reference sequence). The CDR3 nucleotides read TGTGCCAGTAGTTCGGGACAGGGGGGCGCAGGCTATGGCTACACCTTC. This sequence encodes CASSSGQGGAGYGYTF.

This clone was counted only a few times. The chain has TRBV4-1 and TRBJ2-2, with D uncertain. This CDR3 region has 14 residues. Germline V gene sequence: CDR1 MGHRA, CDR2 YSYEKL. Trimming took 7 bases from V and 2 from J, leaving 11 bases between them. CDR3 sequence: CASNWQVNTGELFF. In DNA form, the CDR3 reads TGCGCCAGCAATTGGCAGGTCAACACCGGGGAGCTGTTTTTT.

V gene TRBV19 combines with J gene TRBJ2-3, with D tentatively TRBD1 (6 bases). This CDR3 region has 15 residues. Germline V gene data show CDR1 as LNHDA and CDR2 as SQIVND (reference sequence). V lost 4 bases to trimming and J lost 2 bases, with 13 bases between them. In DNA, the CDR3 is TGTGCCAGTAGTAAAAGGGGGACAACCACAGATACGCAGTATTTT. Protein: CASSKRGTTTDTQYF.

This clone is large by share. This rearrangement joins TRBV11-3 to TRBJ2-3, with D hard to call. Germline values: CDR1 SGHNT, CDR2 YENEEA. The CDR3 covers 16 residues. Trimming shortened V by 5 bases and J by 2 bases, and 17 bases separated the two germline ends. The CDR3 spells CASSPRRSLPTDTQYF. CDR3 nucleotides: TGTGCCAGCAGCCCCCGAAGATCCCTCCCCACAGATACGCAGTATTTT.

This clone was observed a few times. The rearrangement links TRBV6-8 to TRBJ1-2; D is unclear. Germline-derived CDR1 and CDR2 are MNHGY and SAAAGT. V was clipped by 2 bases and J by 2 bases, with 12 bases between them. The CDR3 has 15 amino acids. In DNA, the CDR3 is TGTGCCAGCAGTTACAGAGGGTTGAGGAACTATGGCTACACCTTC. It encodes CASSYRGLRNYGYTF.

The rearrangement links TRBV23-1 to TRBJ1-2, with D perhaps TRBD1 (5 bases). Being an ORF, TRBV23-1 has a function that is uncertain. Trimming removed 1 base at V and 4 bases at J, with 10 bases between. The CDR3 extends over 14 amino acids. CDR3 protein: CASSQLAGFYGYTF. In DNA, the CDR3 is TGCGCCAGCAGTCAATTAGCAGGGTTCTATGGCTACACCTTC.

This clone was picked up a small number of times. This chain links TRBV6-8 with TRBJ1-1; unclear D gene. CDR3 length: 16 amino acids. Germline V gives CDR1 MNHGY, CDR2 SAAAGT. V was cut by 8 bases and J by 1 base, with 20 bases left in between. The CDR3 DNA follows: TGTGCCAGCTTGGGATCAACGGGAAAGCGGAACACTGAAGCTTTCTTT. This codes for CASLGSTGKRNTEAFF.

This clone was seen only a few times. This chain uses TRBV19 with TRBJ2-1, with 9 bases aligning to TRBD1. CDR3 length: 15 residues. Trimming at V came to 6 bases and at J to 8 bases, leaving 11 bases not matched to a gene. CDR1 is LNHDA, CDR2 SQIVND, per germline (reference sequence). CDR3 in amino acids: CASRDRQGDGDEQFF. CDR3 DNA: TGTGCCAGTAGGGACCGACAGGGGGACGGGGATGAGCAGTTCTTC.

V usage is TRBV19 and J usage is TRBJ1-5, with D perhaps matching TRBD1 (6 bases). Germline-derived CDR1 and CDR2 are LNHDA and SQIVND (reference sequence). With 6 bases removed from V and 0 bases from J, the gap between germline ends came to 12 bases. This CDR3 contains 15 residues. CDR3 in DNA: TGTGCCAGTAGCCTCAGACAGGATAGCAATCAGCCCCAGCATTTT. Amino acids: CASSLRQDSNQPQHF.

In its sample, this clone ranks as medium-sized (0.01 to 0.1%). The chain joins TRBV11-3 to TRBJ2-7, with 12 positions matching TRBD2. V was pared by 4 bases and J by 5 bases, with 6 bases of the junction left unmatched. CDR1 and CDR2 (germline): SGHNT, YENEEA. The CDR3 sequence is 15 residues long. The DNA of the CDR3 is TGTGCCAGCAGCTCCGGGACTAGCGGGCTAAACGAGCAGTACTTC. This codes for CASSSGTSGLNEQYF.

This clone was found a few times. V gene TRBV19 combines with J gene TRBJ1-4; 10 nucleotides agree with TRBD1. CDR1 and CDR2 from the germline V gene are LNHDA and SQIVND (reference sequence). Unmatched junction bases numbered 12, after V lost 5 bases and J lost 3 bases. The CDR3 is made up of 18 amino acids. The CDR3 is CASSSPLTGGASNEKLFF. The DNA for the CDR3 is TGTGCCAGTAGTTCCCCTCTGACAGGGGGCGCATCTAATGAAAAACTGTTTTTT.

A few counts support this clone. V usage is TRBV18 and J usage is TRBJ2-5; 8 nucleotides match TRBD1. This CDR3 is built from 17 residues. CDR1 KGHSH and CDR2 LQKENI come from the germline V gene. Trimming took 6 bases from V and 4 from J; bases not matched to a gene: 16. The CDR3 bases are TGTGCCAGCTCGCCCACCACAGGGGGTAGAGAAGGAGAGACCCAGTACTTC. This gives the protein CASSPTTGGREGETQYF.

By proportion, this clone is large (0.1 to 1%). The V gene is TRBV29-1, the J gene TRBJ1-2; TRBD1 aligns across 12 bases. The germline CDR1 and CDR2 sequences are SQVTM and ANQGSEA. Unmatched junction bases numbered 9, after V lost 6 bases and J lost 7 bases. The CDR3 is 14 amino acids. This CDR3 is CSVFPGQGAGGYTF. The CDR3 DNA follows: TGCAGCGTATTCCCGGGACAGGGGGCTGGTGGCTACACCTTC.

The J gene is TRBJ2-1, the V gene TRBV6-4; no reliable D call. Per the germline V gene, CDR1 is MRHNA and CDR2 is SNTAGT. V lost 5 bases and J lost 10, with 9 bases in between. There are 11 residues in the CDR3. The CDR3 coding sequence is TGTGCCAGCAGTTATTCGCTGGAGCAGTTCTTC. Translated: CASSYSLEQFF.

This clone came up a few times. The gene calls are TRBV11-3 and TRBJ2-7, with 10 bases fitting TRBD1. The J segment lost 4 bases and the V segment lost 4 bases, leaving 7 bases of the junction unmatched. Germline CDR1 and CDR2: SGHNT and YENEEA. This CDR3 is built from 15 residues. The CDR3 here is CASSSPGQGIYEQYF. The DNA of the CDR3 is TGTGCCAGCAGCTCACCGGGACAGGGGATATACGAGCAGTACTTC.

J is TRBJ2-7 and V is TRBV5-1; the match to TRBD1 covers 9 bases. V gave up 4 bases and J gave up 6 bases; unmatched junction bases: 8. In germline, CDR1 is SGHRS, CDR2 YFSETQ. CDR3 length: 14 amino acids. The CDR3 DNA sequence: TGCGCCAGCAGCCCGGGACAGGGAGCTCGCGAGCAGTACTTC. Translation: CASSPGQGAREQYF.

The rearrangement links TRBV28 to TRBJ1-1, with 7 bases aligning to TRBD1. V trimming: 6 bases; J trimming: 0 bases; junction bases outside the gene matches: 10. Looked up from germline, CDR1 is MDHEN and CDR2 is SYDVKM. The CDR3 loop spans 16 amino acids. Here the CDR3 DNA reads TGTGCCAGCAGCCGAATTGGACAGGCAGTGAACACTGAAGCTTTCTTT. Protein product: CASSRIGQAVNTEAFF.

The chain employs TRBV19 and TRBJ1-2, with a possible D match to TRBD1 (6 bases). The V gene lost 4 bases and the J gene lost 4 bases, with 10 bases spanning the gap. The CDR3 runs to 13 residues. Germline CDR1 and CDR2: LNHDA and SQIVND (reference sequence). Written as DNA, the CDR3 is TGTGCCAGTAGTACCACAGGGTCCTATGGCTACACCTTC. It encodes CASSTTGSYGYTF.

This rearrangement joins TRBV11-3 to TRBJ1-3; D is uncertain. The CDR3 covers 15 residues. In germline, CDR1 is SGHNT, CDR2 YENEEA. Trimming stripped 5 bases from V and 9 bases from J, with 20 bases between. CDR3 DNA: TGTGCCAGCAGCCTAACAAGGAGCTACGGGAGCACCATATATTTT. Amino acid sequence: CASSLTRSYGSTIYF.

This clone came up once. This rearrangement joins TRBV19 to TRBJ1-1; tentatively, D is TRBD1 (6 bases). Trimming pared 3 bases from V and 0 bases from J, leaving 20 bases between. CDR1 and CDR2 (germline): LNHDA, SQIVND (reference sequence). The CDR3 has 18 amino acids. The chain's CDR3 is CASSMRGRGGTMNTEAFF. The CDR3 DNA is TGTGCCAGTAGTATGAGGGGCAGGGGAGGTACAATGAACACTGAAGCTTTCTTT.

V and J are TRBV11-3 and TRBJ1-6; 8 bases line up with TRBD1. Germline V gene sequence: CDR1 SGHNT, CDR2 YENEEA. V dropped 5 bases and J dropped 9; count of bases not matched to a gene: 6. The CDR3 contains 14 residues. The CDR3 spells CASSLDRASSPLHF. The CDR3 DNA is TGTGCCAGCAGCCTGGACAGGGCGAGTTCACCCCTCCACTTT.